The rows below give T cell receptor beta chains drawn from one sample of a study of vaccination effects on CD4 cells after COVID-19. Clones were sequenced by immunoSEQ multiplex PCR, and TCRdb holds only the in-frame ones, with some missing. The table lists about 74,000 clones, around 77% of them singletons. The antigens for these receptors are not known. Sequencing used CD4+ T cells from PBMCs cultured without peptide, obtained before COVID-19 vaccination. Receptor source: a human donor who received a COVID-19 vaccine. Both conserved end residues are part of each CDR3. Each record gives: D gene, V gene, J gene, clone size, CDR3 protein, CDR3 DNA. D genes are given only for firm matches. Clone size appears in some rows only: once, few, many, or a class for an expanded clone.

D gene: TRBD1
V gene: TRBV5-1
J gene: TRBJ2-1
clone size: .
CDR3 protein: CASSLIAGTAGEQFF
CDR3 DNA: TGCGCCAGCAGCTTGATTGCAGGGACAGCCGGTGAGCAGTTCTTC

D gene: .
V gene: TRBV6-1
J gene: TRBJ1-4
clone size: few
CDR3 protein: CASSEAPGWGTIEKLFF
CDR3 DNA: TGTGCCAGCAGTGAAGCACCGGGCTGGGGGACAATTGAAAAACTGTTTTTT

D gene: .
V gene: TRBV2
J gene: TRBJ2-3
clone size: few
CDR3 protein: CASSPPYTDTQYF
CDR3 DNA: TGTGCCAGCAGCCCCCCATATACAGATACGCAGTATTTT

D gene: .
V gene: TRBV24-1
J gene: TRBJ2-2
clone size: .
CDR3 protein: CATSDVGGPNTGELFF
CDR3 DNA: TGTGCCACCAGTGATGTAGGAGGTCCTAACACCGGGGAGCTGTTTTTT

D gene: .
V gene: TRBV5-1
J gene: TRBJ2-3
clone size: .
CDR3 protein: CASSLAIISTGVRTDTQYF
CDR3 DNA: TGCGCCAGCAGCTTGGCCATAATTTCGACGGGGGTGAGGACAGATACGCAGTATTTT

D gene: TRBD1
V gene: TRBV4-1
J gene: TRBJ1-5
clone size: .
CDR3 protein: CASRRATGDGNQPQHF
CDR3 DNA: TGCGCCAGCAGACGAGCGACAGGGGATGGCAATCAGCCCCAGCATTTT

D gene: .
V gene: TRBV6-6
J gene: TRBJ1-4
clone size: once
CDR3 protein: CASSSQTSQAEKLFF
CDR3 DNA: TGTGCCAGCAGTTCCCAGACATCCCAGGCCGAAAAACTGTTTTTT

D gene: .
V gene: TRBV7-2
J gene: TRBJ2-3
clone size: .
CDR3 protein: CASSLGRSDTQYF
CDR3 DNA: TGTGCCAGCAGCTTAGGTCGGTCAGATACGCAGTATTTT

D gene: .
V gene: TRBV5-1
J gene: TRBJ2-6
clone size: .
CDR3 protein: CASWDGHSGANVLTF
CDR3 DNA: TGCGCCAGCTGGGACGGACACTCTGGGGCCAACGTCCTGACTTTC

D gene: .
V gene: TRBV19
J gene: TRBJ1-4
clone size: .
CDR3 protein: CASSGETEKLFF
CDR3 DNA: TGTGCCAGTAGTGGGGAGACGGAAAAACTGTTTTTT

D gene: TRBD1
V gene: TRBV7-2
J gene: TRBJ1-3
clone size: .
CDR3 protein: CASSFWDRGPGNTIYF
CDR3 DNA: TGTGCCAGTAGCTTTTGGGACAGGGGGCCAGGAAACACCATATATTTT

D gene: .
V gene: TRBV7-3
J gene: TRBJ2-5
clone size: .
CDR3 protein: CASSSWTGETQYF
CDR3 DNA: TGTGCCAGCAGCTCCTGGACGGGAGAGACCCAGTACTTC

D gene: TRBD1
V gene: TRBV30
J gene: TRBJ1-1
clone size: .
CDR3 protein: CAANRDRGEAFF
CDR3 DNA: TGTGCTGCGAACCGGGACAGGGGTGAAGCTTTCTTT

D gene: .
V gene: TRBV5-1
J gene: TRBJ2-1
clone size: .
CDR3 protein: CAGPVGGDYNEQFF
CDR3 DNA: TGCGCCGGCCCGGTGGGCGGGGACTACAATGAGCAGTTCTTC

D gene: TRBD1
V gene: TRBV28
J gene: TRBJ1-5
clone size: .
CDR3 protein: CASSSNRGLNQPQHF
CDR3 DNA: TGTGCCAGCAGTTCAAACAGGGGATTAAATCAGCCCCAGCATTTT

D gene: .
V gene: TRBV21-1
J gene: TRBJ1-3
clone size: .
CDR3 protein: CASSKERTLSGNTIYF
CDR3 DNA: TGTGCCAGCAGCAAGGAGAGGACCCTCTCTGGAAACACCATATATTTT

D gene: .
V gene: TRBV29-1
J gene: TRBJ1-1
clone size: .
CDR3 protein: CSVEGTENTEAFF
CDR3 DNA: TGCAGCGTTGAAGGGACGGAGAACACTGAAGCTTTCTTT

D gene: .
V gene: TRBV5-1
J gene: TRBJ2-5
clone size: .
CDR3 protein: CASSLLGVSQETQYF
CDR3 DNA: TGCGCCAGCAGCTTGTTAGGTGTCAGCCAAGAGACCCAGTACTTC

D gene: .
V gene: TRBV5-1
J gene: TRBJ2-2
clone size: few
CDR3 protein: CASSLAGVVGGELFF
CDR3 DNA: TGCGCCAGCAGCTTGGCCGGGGTCGTAGGCGGGGAGCTGTTTTTT

D gene: .
V gene: TRBV5-1
J gene: TRBJ1-6
clone size: .
CDR3 protein: CASSSTGSTPLHF
CDR3 DNA: TGCGCCAGCAGCTCCACAGGGAGTACACCCCTCCACTTT

D gene: .
V gene: TRBV19
J gene: TRBJ2-2
clone size: .
CDR3 protein: CASSRPEKSTGELFF
CDR3 DNA: TGTGCCAGTAGTCGACCGGAAAAGAGCACCGGGGAGCTGTTTTTT

D gene: TRBD2
V gene: TRBV7-2
J gene: TRBJ2-5
clone size: .
CDR3 protein: CASSPGGLAGGAEETQYF
CDR3 DNA: TGTGCCAGCAGTCCCGGGGGACTAGCGGGGGGGGCGGAAGAGACCCAGTACTTC

D gene: TRBD1
V gene: TRBV5-1
J gene: TRBJ2-2
clone size: .
CDR3 protein: CASSPGTGTNTGELFF
CDR3 DNA: TGCGCCAGCAGCCCAGGGACAGGGACGAACACCGGGGAGCTGTTTTTT

D gene: .
V gene: TRBV4-3
J gene: TRBJ1-4
clone size: .
CDR3 protein: CASSQGRRSNEKLFF
CDR3 DNA: TGCGCCAGCAGCCAAGGTCGCAGATCTAATGAAAAACTGTTTTTT

D gene: TRBD2
V gene: TRBV18
J gene: TRBJ2-5
clone size: .
CDR3 protein: CASTPRRTSGVEQETQYF
CDR3 DNA: TGTGCCAGCACCCCCCGAAGGACTAGCGGGGTCGAACAAGAGACCCAGTACTTC

D gene: .
V gene: TRBV24-1
J gene: TRBJ2-6
clone size: .
CDR3 protein: CAAHRVPSSGANVLTF
CDR3 DNA: TGTGCCGCCCACAGGGTTCCAAGCTCTGGGGCCAACGTCCTGACTTTC

D gene: .
V gene: TRBV4-1
J gene: TRBJ2-5
clone size: .
CDR3 protein: CASSQDFSGSRTQYF
CDR3 DNA: TGCGCCAGCAGCCAAGATTTCTCTGGGTCCCGGACCCAGTACTTC

D gene: TRBD2
V gene: TRBV9
J gene: TRBJ2-1
clone size: once
CDR3 protein: CASSPSGGTVHEQFF
CDR3 DNA: TGTGCCAGCAGCCCTAGCGGGGGAACTGTGCATGAGCAGTTCTTC

D gene: .
V gene: TRBV24-1
J gene: TRBJ2-2
clone size: once
CDR3 protein: CAPGRVRHRGAVF
CDR3 DNA: TGTGCCCCGGGGCGGGTTAGACACCGGGGAGCTGTTTTT

D gene: .
V gene: TRBV18
J gene: TRBJ2-4
clone size: once
CDR3 protein: CASSPQTTLAKNIQYF
CDR3 DNA: TGTGCCAGCTCACCACAGACGACTCTAGCCAAAAACATTCAGTACTTC

D gene: TRBD1
V gene: TRBV4-1
J gene: TRBJ1-6
clone size: .
CDR3 protein: CASSQATGGHNSPLHF
CDR3 DNA: TGCGCCAGCAGCCAAGCGACAGGGGGCCATAATTCACCCCTCCACTTT

D gene: TRBD1
V gene: TRBV2
J gene: TRBJ1-5
clone size: .
CDR3 protein: CASSDTGGRNQPQHF
CDR3 DNA: TGTGCCAGCAGTGATACAGGGGGACGCAATCAGCCCCAGCATTTT